This TCR beta chain emerged from a study of blood T cell repertoires in COVID-19. Study context: Researchers got acute and convalescent COVID-19 samples from the United States, Italy and Spain. The analysed material was cDNA or gDNA that came from T cells, B-cell-depleted T cells, or PBMCs.

The table lists this clone with a few counts. The CDR3 spans 14 residues. V lost 3 bases to trimming and J lost 2 bases; unmatched junction nucleotides: 1. The germline V gene has CDR1 LNHDA and CDR2 SQIVND (reference sequence). In terms of age and location, participants ranged from roughly 18 to 89 years and lived in approximately 24 US areas. Under the authors' procedure: Amplified reference gene primers provided the basis for estimating nucleated cell counts. Method: immunoSEQ multiplex PCR; TCRdb's copy keeps in-frame clones and lacks some. Clone size and V and J calls were adopted from that table, with D and trimming inferred from the DNA. Here the sample spans 350,000 to 400,000 clones, approximately 90% being singletons.

This receptor was taken from a woman younger than 45 with acute COVID-19. Source material: PBMCs or T cells enriched from blood (not recorded which). V usage is TRBV19 and J usage is TRBJ2-7; TRBD2 aligns across 10 bases. The CDR3 sequence: CASSILAGAYEQYF. CDR3 bases: TGTGCCAGTAGTATCCTAGCGGGGGCCTACGAGCAGTACTTC.